This TCR beta chain was retrieved from a study of breast tumors, draining lymph nodes, adjacent tissues. TCRdb independently ran MiXCR on the multiplex PCR reads; one entry per CDR3 protein. The table lists 140,000 to 150,000 distinct CDR3 sequences, about 33% of them singletons. This clonotype was detected many times. Its antigen remains unknown. CDR1 is SGHRS, CDR2 YFSETQ, per germline. CDR3 length: 17 residues. The V and J ends lost 5 bases and 2 bases, in that order; junction bases with no gene match: 9. Breast cancer patients provided tissue from their axillary draining lymph nodes. General study points: Findings are consistent with lymph node origin and intratumoral expansion of most tumor T cells. Luminal-like breast cancer showed significantly higher tumor–nontumor repertoire similarity than basal-like.

The sequencing sample was made of axillary lymph node tissue. The chain recombines TRBV5-1 with TRBJ2-6; 8 bases are a match to TRBD1. The clonotype was recovered from a female donor with breast cancer. Some clones in this sample may be carry-over from other donors' samples. CDR3 residues: CASSFGSGGAGANVLTF. As DNA, the CDR3 is TGCGCCAGCAGTTTTGGTTCAGGGGGCGCTGGGGCCAACGTCCTGACTTTC.